The 31 T cell receptor beta chains below all came from one sample that was sequenced in a study of a mutant IDH1 vaccine in newly diagnosed glioma. No cognate antigen is known for these TCRs. The time point was: week 35, safety follow-up. It was 300 ug of mutant IDH1 20-mer peptide that made up each vaccine dose, given with topical imiquimod. This table comes from immunoSEQ multiplex PCR, and its TCRdb copy is limited to in-frame clones, with some not included. The profile shows more than 40,000 clones, 88% of them singletons. The sample was PBMCs, taken from a glioma patient whose treatment included an IDH1 peptide vaccine. All receptors derive from a woman in her forties with glioma.

V and J are TRBV19 and TRBJ1-2; the D gene is possibly TRBD1 (5 bases). CDR1 LNHDA and CDR2 SQIVND come from the germline V gene (reference sequence). The CDR3 spans 13 residues. Trimming removed 6 bases at V and 1 base at J, with 9 bases between. The CDR3 sequence is CASRGDGNYGYTF. In DNA, the CDR3 is TGTGCCAGTAGGGGGGATGGTAACTATGGCTACACCTTC.

The J gene is TRBJ1-2, the V gene TRBV6-5; 9 nucleotides align to TRBD1. From germline, CDR1 is MNHEY and CDR2 SVGAGI. The CDR3 spans 16 residues. Germline trimming cut 0 bases from V and 6 bases from J; bases unmatched to any gene: 8. CDR3: CASSYSFSGTGNGYTF. The DNA for the CDR3 is TGTGCCAGCAGTTACTCATTTTCCGGGACAGGGAATGGCTACACCTTC.

V is TRBV7-9 and J is TRBJ1-5; D might be TRBD1 (5 bases). V was shortened by 5 bases and J by 7 bases, with 12 bases between the two germline ends. The CDR3 loop spans 13 amino acids. Germline V gene lookup returns CDR1 SEHNR and CDR2 FQNEAQ (reference sequence). The DNA of the CDR3 is TGTGCCAGCAGCCCCGGACACACGCAGCCCCAGCATTTT. It specifies CASSPGHTQPQHF.

The chain uses TRBV5-6 and TRBJ1-5; D is uncertain. This CDR3 region has 12 residues. The V gene's germline CDR1 is SGHDT and CDR2 YYEEEE. Deletions cut 4 bases from V and 8 bases from J, with 10 bases between. CDR3 in amino acids: CASSQRAKPQHF. The CDR3 coding sequence is TGTGCCAGCAGCCAACGCGCTAAGCCCCAGCATTTT.

The chain uses TRBV28 and TRBJ2-7, with 11 bases that match TRBD2. Germline V gene data show CDR1 as MDHEN and CDR2 as SYDVKM. This CDR3 region has 15 residues. The V gene end was trimmed by 6 bases and the J gene end by 2 bases; junction bases not matched to a gene: 6. The CDR3 loop reads CASSQLLAGAYEQYF. CDR3 nucleotides: TGTGCCAGCAGCCAACTACTAGCGGGAGCCTACGAGCAGTACTTC.

About this clone: An end of the junction does not agree with germline; a read error may underlie this. The chain uses TRBV7-7 and TRBJ2-1, with TRBD1 identical over 7 bases. The V gene's germline CDR1 is SSHAT and CDR2 FNYEAQ (reference sequence). CDR3 length equals 13 residues. CDR3 in amino acids: CASSPGTANEQFF. Here the CDR3 DNA reads TGTGCTAGCAGCCCTGGGACAGCCAATGAGCAGTTCTTC. The complete variable domain, with remaining parts taken from reference TRBV7-7 and TRBJ2-1, reads GAGVSQSPRYKVTKRGQDVTLRCDPISSHATLYWYQQALGQGPEFLTYFNYEAQPDKSGLPSDRFSAERPEGSISTLTIQRTEQRDSAMYRCASSPGTANEQFFGPGTRLTVL.

This clone was observed a single time. The chain has TRBV21-1 and TRBJ2-7; TRBD2 is taken as the D call from the table, unchecked against the DNA. TRBV21-1 is reported as a pseudogene. This CDR3 is 15 amino acids long. The CDR3 DNA reads as TGTGCCAGCAGCAAAGATAGTACGAGGGCCTACGAGCAGTACTTC. It codes for CASSKDSTRAYEQYF.

The chain links TRBV5-1 to TRBJ2-5, with TRBD2 matching over 10 bases. CDR1 is SGHRS and CDR2 is YFSETQ in the germline V gene. The junction had 10 bases not matched to a gene; V was cut back by 0 bases and J by 5 bases. This CDR3 is built from 17 residues. The CDR3 is CASSLAASGRVGETQYF. Here the CDR3 DNA reads TGCGCCAGCAGCTTGGCGGCTAGCGGGAGAGTTGGGGAGACCCAGTACTTC.

The gene calls are TRBV7-9 and TRBJ2-1, with unresolved D. The CDR3 totals 14 residues. Per the germline V gene, CDR1 is SEHNR and CDR2 is FQNEAQ (reference sequence). V lost 8 bases, J lost 0 bases, and 11 bases lay in between. CDR3 protein: CASGHASSYNEQFF. The CDR3 DNA is TGTGCCAGCGGCCACGCATCCTCCTACAATGAGCAGTTCTTC. Full variable domain (outside the CDR3, taken from reference TRBV7-9 and TRBJ2-1): DTGVSQNPRHKITKRGQNVTFRCDPISEHNRLYWYRQTLGQGPEFLTYFQNEAQLEKSRLLSDRFSAERPKGSFSTLEIQRTEQGDSAMYLCASGHASSYNEQFFGPGTRLTVL.

V is TRBV19 and J is TRBJ1-5; possibly TRBD1 for D (5 bases). V lost 5 bases to trimming and J lost 6 bases, with 8 bases between them. Germline CDR1 and CDR2: LNHDA and SQIVND (reference sequence). The CDR3 totals 12 residues. The CDR3, as DNA: TGTGCCAGTAGTGTAAGGGGTCAGCCCCAGCATTTT. Translated, it gives CASSVRGQPQHF.

Comments on this clone: Other DNA sequences within the sample encode an identical CDR3. This sequence joins TRBV29-1 and TRBJ1-2; a possible D gene is TRBD1 (6 bases). The CDR3 has 13 amino acids. CDR1 and CDR2 (germline): SQVTM, ANQGSEA. V lost 3 bases and J 0 bases, leaving 8 bases between the germline ends. The CDR3 DNA reads TGCAGCGTTGAGACAGGCACTAACTATGGCTACACCTTC. Amino acid sequence: CSVETGTNYGYTF.

The chain combines TRBV5-1 with TRBJ2-2; 8 bases are shared with TRBD1. There are 15 residues in the CDR3. Germline CDR1 is SGHRS and CDR2 is YFSETQ. Unmatched junction bases numbered 8, after V lost 5 bases and J lost 5 bases. Here the CDR3 DNA reads TGCGCCAGCAGTCCCGGGACAGGAAGGACCGGGGAGCTGTTTTTT. This sequence encodes CASSPGTGRTGELFF.

The rearrangement links TRBV6-1 to TRBJ2-7, with 8 bases lining up with TRBD2. Germline-derived CDR1 and CDR2 are MNHNS and SASEGT. This CDR3 is 14 amino acids long. The junction had 7 bases not matched to a gene; V was cut back by 6 bases and J by 3 bases. Here the CDR3 reads CASSPRAGVYEQYF. For the CDR3, the DNA is TGTGCCAGCAGCCCACGAGCGGGGGTCTACGAGCAGTACTTC.

CDR3 amino acids: CASSLAQSTPHGYTF. In nucleotides, the CDR3 is TGTGCCAGCAGCTTAGCACAGTCAACCCCTCATGGCTACACCTTC. The rearrangement links TRBV7-2 to TRBJ1-2; D is unclear. This CDR3 has 15 amino acids. The germline V gene encodes CDR1 SGHTA and CDR2 FQGNSA. V was cut by 0 bases and J by 6 bases, with 14 bases left in between.

This clone was found once. The gene calls are TRBV18 and TRBJ2-2, with a tentative D call TRBD2 (7 bases). Trimming pared 0 bases from V and 1 base from J, leaving 9 bases between. The CDR3 is made up of 16 amino acids. Germline assignment: CDR1 KGHSH and CDR2 LQKENI. CDR3 bases: TGTGCCAGCTCACCACCCGGGGGGCTGAACACCGGGGAGCTGTTTTTT. Its translation is CASSPPGGLNTGELFF.

This clone was found once. This CDR3 reads CASSEAEKYTEAFF. CDR3 in DNA: TGTGCCAGCAGTGAAGCAGAAAAATACACTGAAGCTTTCTTT. V and J are TRBV2 and TRBJ1-1, with D hard to call. Germline V lookup: CDR1 SNHLY, CDR2 FYNNEI. With 0 bases removed from V and 3 bases from J, the gap between germline ends came to 8 bases. The CDR3 length is 14 residues.

This CDR3 is CASSNYGGRVETQYF. The CDR3 nucleotides are TGTGCCAGCAGTAATTATGGGGGTCGGGTGGAGACCCAGTACTTC. V usage is TRBV14 and J usage is TRBJ2-5; D may be TRBD1 or TRBD2 (5 bases each). This CDR3 contains 15 residues. With 6 bases removed from V and 5 bases from J, the gap between germline ends came to 19 bases. The germline CDR1 and CDR2 sequences are SGHDN and FVKESK.

The chain combines TRBV7-2 with TRBJ1-5; tentative D call: TRBD1 (5 bases). The CDR3 is made up of 15 amino acids. Per germline, CDR1 SGHTA and CDR2 FQGNSA. The V end was cut by 4 bases, the J end by 13 bases, with 23 bases between. The chain's CDR3 is CASSSNAGPGRQQHF. The CDR3 DNA follows: TGTGCCAGCAGCTCCAATGCGGGCCCAGGGAGGCAACAGCATTTT.

The chain joins TRBV4-3 to TRBJ2-1; D may be TRBD2 (6 bases). V lost 1 base, J lost 5 bases, and 12 bases lay in between. The CDR3 is 15 residues long. Germline V gives CDR1 LGHNA, CDR2 YSLEER. CDR3 in amino acids: CASSQVAGNNNEQFF. CDR3 nucleotide sequence: TGCGCCAGCAGCCAAGTCGCGGGGAATAACAATGAGCAGTTCTTC.

V gene TRBV27 combines with J gene TRBJ1-6, with D unclear. With 5 bases removed from V and 16 bases from J, the gap between germline ends came to 27 bases. This CDR3 comprises 16 residues. CDR1 is MNHEY, CDR2 SMNVEV, per germline (reference sequence). CDR3 bases: TGTGCCAGCAGTCCTTCCCCCGGCAGGTACTTAATCGGTCTCCACTTT. Translation gives CASSPSPGRYLIGLHF.

The genes are TRBV2 and TRBJ2-5; tentatively, D is TRBD1 (5 bases). The germline gives CDR1 SNHLY, CDR2 FYNNEI. V gave up 7 bases and J gave up 5 bases, with 14 bases separating them. The CDR3 runs to 13 residues. DNA for the CDR3: TGTGCCAGCACCGACAGCAACATGGAGACCCAGTACTTC. Protein product: CASTDSNMETQYF.

In DNA form, the CDR3 reads TGTGCCAGCAGCCAAGAGGACGCCACCTCCTACGAGCAGTACTTC. This codes for CASSQEDATSYEQYF. The genes are TRBV14 and TRBJ2-7; D not certain. The V gene's germline CDR1 is SGHDN and CDR2 FVKESK. V was trimmed by 0 bases and J by 0 bases, leaving 9 bases between them. This CDR3 region has 15 residues.

The chain links TRBV5-1 to TRBJ1-1, with a possible D match to TRBD1 (5 bases). The V gene lost 1 base and the J gene lost 2 bases, with 12 bases spanning the gap. Germline lookup yields CDR1 SGHRS and CDR2 YFSETQ. The CDR3 covers 15 residues. CDR3 sequence: CASSLSWGGNTEAFF. The CDR3 DNA reads TGCGCCAGCAGCTTGAGCTGGGGGGGTAACACTGAAGCTTTCTTT. Using reference TRBV5-1 and TRBJ1-1 for the parts outside the CDR3, the full variable domain is KAGVTQTPRYLIKTRGQQVTLSCSPISGHRSVSWYQQTPGQGLQFLFEYFSETQRNKGNFPGRFSGRQFSNSRSEMNVSTLELGDSALYLCASSLSWGGNTEAFFGQGTRLTVV.

This clone was recorded a few times. The genes are TRBV7-8 and TRBJ1-1; a possible D gene is TRBD1 (6 bases). The germline V and J ends were trimmed by 1 base and 4 bases, with 10 bases remaining between them. Looked up from germline, CDR1 is SGHVS and CDR2 is FQNEAQ. The CDR3 is 14 amino acids. The CDR3 DNA reads as TGTGCCAGCAGCTTAGAACAGGGAAGCACTGAAGCTTTCTTT. It specifies CASSLEQGSTEAFF.

The chain has TRBV9 and TRBJ2-2; D is possibly TRBD2 (6 bases). This CDR3 spans 15 amino acids. CDR1 and CDR2 from the germline V gene are SGDLS and YYNGEE. With 4 bases removed from V and 7 bases from J, the gap between germline ends came to 17 bases. CDR3 loop: CASSPRRASGGELFF. The CDR3 nucleotides read TGTGCCAGCAGCCCCCGGAGGGCCTCGGGCGGGGAGCTGTTTTTT.

This clone has a handful of counts. V and J are TRBV20-1 and TRBJ2-1; the D gene is possibly TRBD1 (6 bases). Trimming took 6 bases from V and 11 from J, leaving 14 bases between them. The germline V gene has CDR1 DFQATT and CDR2 SNEGSKA (reference sequence). CDR3 length: 11 residues. For the CDR3, the DNA is TGCAGTGCCTTATCCGGGGACAAGCAGTTCTTC. It is translated as CSALSGDKQFF.

The chain couples TRBV25-1 to TRBJ2-7; 12 bases are shared with TRBD2. The J segment lost 1 base and the V segment lost 5 bases, leaving 6 bases of the junction unmatched. The germline V gene has CDR1 MGHDK and CDR2 SYGVNS. This CDR3 contains 16 residues. In DNA, the CDR3 is TGTGCCAGCAGTTCCAGGACTAGCGGGATTTCCTACGAGCAGTACTTC. It translates to CASSSRTSGISYEQYF.

The chain couples TRBV6-6 to TRBJ1-4; D perhaps matches TRBD1 (6 bases). Germline CDR1 and CDR2: MNHNY and SVGAGI (reference sequence). CDR3 length: 15 residues. The V end lost 7 bases, the J end lost 10 bases, and 22 bases lay between the germline ends. The CDR3 region has the DNA TGTGCCAGCACCGGGAACACAGGGAGTTCAGGAAAACTGTTTTTT. Its protein is CASTGNTGSSGKLFF.

The V call is TRBV30, the J call TRBJ1-6; 9 bases align to TRBD1. Germline V gene data show CDR1 as GTSNPN and CDR2 as SVGIG (reference sequence). V was pared by 5 bases and J by 6 bases, with 8 bases of the junction left unmatched. This CDR3 region has 15 residues. The CDR3 DNA follows: TGTGCCTGGGACACCGGGACAGGGCGTAATTCACCCCTCCACTTT. It yields the protein CAWDTGTGRNSPLHF.

The chain couples TRBV4-1 to TRBJ2-7; TRBD2 matches 8 bases. The V segment lost 2 bases and the J segment 2 bases; nucleotides outside the gene matches: 11. The CDR3 is 17 amino acids. Germline V gene data show CDR1 as MGHRA and CDR2 as YSYEKL. The CDR3 nucleotides read TGCGCCAGCAGCCAAAACAACCTAGCGGGCAGGGCCTACGAGCAGTACTTC. Translation: CASSQNNLAGRAYEQYF.

The CDR3 nucleotides read TGTGCCAGCAGCTTAGAGGGCAAGACAGATACGCAGTATTTT. Its translation is CASSLEGKTDTQYF. The rearrangement links TRBV13 to TRBJ2-3; no clear D gene. V lost 1 base to trimming and J lost 3 bases, with 8 bases between them. The CDR3 is 14 residues long. The V gene's germline CDR1 is PRHDT and CDR2 FYEKMQ (reference sequence). Looking up the rest from reference TRBV13 and TRBJ2-3 gives the full variable domain: AAGVIQSPRHLIKEKRETATLKCYPIPRHDTVYWYQQGPGQDPQFLISFYEKMQSDKGSIPDRFSAQQFSDYHSELNMSSLELGDSALYFCASSLEGKTDTQYFGPGTRLTVL.